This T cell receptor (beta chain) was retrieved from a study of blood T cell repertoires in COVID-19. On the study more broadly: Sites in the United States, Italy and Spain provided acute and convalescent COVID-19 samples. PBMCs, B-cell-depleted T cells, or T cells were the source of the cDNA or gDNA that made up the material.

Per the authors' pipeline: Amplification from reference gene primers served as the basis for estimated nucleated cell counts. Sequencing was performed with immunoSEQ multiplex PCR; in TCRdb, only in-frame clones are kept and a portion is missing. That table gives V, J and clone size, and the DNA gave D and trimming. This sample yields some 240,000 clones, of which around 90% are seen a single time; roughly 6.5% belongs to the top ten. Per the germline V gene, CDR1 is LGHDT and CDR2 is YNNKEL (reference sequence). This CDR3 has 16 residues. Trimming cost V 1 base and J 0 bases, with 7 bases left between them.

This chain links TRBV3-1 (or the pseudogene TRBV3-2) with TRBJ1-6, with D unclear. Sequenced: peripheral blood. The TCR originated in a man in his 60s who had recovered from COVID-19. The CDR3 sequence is CASSQATSSYNSPLHF. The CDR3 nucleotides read TGTGCCAGCAGCCAAGCCACAAGCTCCTATAATTCACCCCTCCACTTT.